This TCR beta chain was documented in a study of blood T cell repertoires in COVID-19. Across the whole study: T cells, B-cell-depleted T cells, or PBMCs supplied cDNA or gDNA.

Generated by immunoSEQ multiplex PCR, the TCRdb table keeps only in-frame clones and is missing some. The sample carries approximately 210,000 clones, around nine tenths recorded once. The CDR3 consists of 16 residues. The V gene's germline CDR1 is MDHEN and CDR2 SYDVKM. V trimming: 5 bases; J trimming: 6 bases; junction bases outside the gene matches: 13. The chain combines TRBV28 with TRBJ1-5, with 7 positions matching TRBD1. The receptor comes from a woman aged 35 to 49 who had recovered from COVID-19. The sequencing input was peripheral blood. The CDR3 sequence: CASSPHRQGVPQPQHF. CDR3 bases: TGTGCCAGCAGTCCCCACCGACAGGGAGTCCCTCAGCCCCAGCATTTT.